The 30 T cell receptor beta chains in this list originate from one sample, sequenced in a study of Graves' ophthalmopathy and Graves' hyperthyroidism. Amplified TCR beta CDR3 regions were obtained using RNA transcripts as template. After a first-round RT-PCR with HTBI primers, a second-round multiplex PCR was run. TCRdb reprocessed the multiplex PCR reads with MiXCR, giving one entry per CDR3 protein. Among about 1.1 million distinct CDR3 sequences, around a third were seen once, and the ten largest hold approximately 10%. The sequenced sample consisted of peripheral blood or thyroid tissue (not recorded which). Receptor source: an adult man with Graves' hyperthyroidism.

This clonotype was recorded many times. The chain recombines TRBV11-2 with TRBJ1-5; the D is unclear. The CDR3 has 13 amino acids. Germline CDR1 reads SGHAT; CDR2 reads FQNNGV. With 1 base removed from V and 6 bases from J, the gap between germline ends came to 7 bases. In nucleotides, the CDR3 is TGTGCCAGCAGCTTAGCCGAAATTCAGCCCCAGCATTTT. It encodes CASSLAEIQPQHF.

Many counts were recorded for this clonotype. The chain uses TRBV7-8 and TRBJ1-1, with no clear D. Between the trimmed V and J ends, which lost 4 bases and 11 bases, there was a span of 14 bases. Germline V CDR1 and CDR2: SGHVS, FQNEAQ. This CDR3 spans 12 amino acids. DNA for the CDR3: TGTGCCAGCAGCTCCCTAACGGGTGAGGCTTTCTTT. It specifies CASSSLTGEAFF. Full variable domain (missing parts from reference TRBV7-8 and TRBJ1-1): GAGVSQSPRYKVAKRGQDVALRCDPISGHVSLFWYQQALGQGPEFLTYFQNEAQLDKSGLPSDRFFAERPEGSVSTLKIQRTQQEDSAVYLCASSSLTGEAFFGQGTRLTVV.

The chain employs TRBV2 and TRBJ1-5; D uncertain. CDR1 is SNHLY and CDR2 is FYNNEI in the germline V gene. The CDR3 runs 17 residues. V was trimmed by 5 bases and J by 0 bases, leaving 17 bases between them. CDR3 protein: CASSYLRDRYSNQPQHF. The CDR3 region has the DNA TGTGCCAGCAGTTACTTGAGGGATCGCTATAGCAATCAGCCCCAGCATTTT.

The chain uses TRBV25-1 and TRBJ1-3, with TRBD1 matching 9 bases. V lost 4 bases, J lost 2 bases, and 6 bases stayed unmatched. This CDR3 spans 16 amino acids. Germline values: CDR1 MGHDK, CDR2 SYGVNS. This CDR3 reads CASSAPGQGAGNTIYF. The CDR3 nucleotides read TGTGCCAGCAGTGCCCCGGGACAGGGTGCTGGAAACACCATATATTTT.

The chain links TRBV30 to TRBJ1-2; maybe TRBD1 (6 bases). The CDR3 sequence is 15 residues long. Trimming took 2 bases from V and 8 from J, leaving 21 bases between them. Germline V CDR1 and CDR2: GTSNPN, SVGIG (reference sequence). The chain's CDR3 is CAWSTLLLTGLGYTF. The DNA of the CDR3 is TGTGCCTGGAGTACCCTATTATTAACAGGGCTCGGCTACACCTTC.

About this clonotype: A much larger clonotype is one base distant, so this may be a read error. This rearrangement joins TRBV6-6 to TRBJ2-7; D is undetermined. CDR1 is MNHNY and CDR2 is SVGAGI in the germline V gene (reference sequence). The CDR3 spans 12 residues. The CDR3: CASSASSHEQYF. The CDR3 DNA reads TGCGCCAGCAGTGCGTCGTCCCACGAGCAGTACTTC.

The genes are TRBV2 and TRBJ2-6, with TRBD2 matching over 12 bases. Per germline, CDR1 SNHLY and CDR2 FYNNEI. This CDR3 has 24 amino acids. J lost 0 bases, V lost 6 bases, and 24 bases had no gene match. The DNA of the CDR3 is TGTGCCAGCAGCTTAGTAGTAGAGCTCAGGACTAGCGGGGACAGAAGCTCTGGGGCCAACGTCCTGACTTTC. Translated: CASSLVVELRTSGDRSSGANVLTF.

There are many counts of this clonotype. CDR3 sequence: CASSRTESNNSPLHF. The CDR3 DNA reads TGTGCCAGCAGTAGGACAGAATCTAACAATTCACCCCTCCACTTT. The chain combines TRBV6-5 with TRBJ1-6; weak D call: TRBD1 (6 bases). The CDR3 has 15 residues. Trimming left V 5 bases short and J 7 bases short, with 15 bases between. Looked up from germline, CDR1 is MNHEY and CDR2 is SVGAGI.

The chain carries TRBV7-9 and TRBJ1-1; D is perhaps TRBD1 (5 bases). V was cut by 8 bases and J by 1 base, with 23 bases left in between. The CDR3 sequence is 17 residues long. Germline loops: CDR1 SEHNR, CDR2 FQNEAQ (reference sequence). Here the CDR3 DNA reads TGTGCCAGCTCACCCTCGTGGAAGGGGCCTTCGAACACTGAAGCTTTCTTT. Amino acids: CASSPSWKGPSNTEAFF.

The chain is built from TRBV10-3 and TRBJ2-7; 7 bases are a match to TRBD2. Trimming cost V 6 bases and J 7 bases; bases outside gene matches: 6. From germline, CDR1 is ENHRY and CDR2 SYGVKD. CDR3 length: 12 residues. CDR3 sequence (DNA): TGTGCCATCAGAGGGAGGGTATGGGAGCAGTACTTC. As protein: CAIRGRVWEQYF.

A remark on this clonotype: Germline and junction disagree at one end, which may indicate a read error. The rearrangement links TRBV2 to TRBJ2-7, with 8 bases that match TRBD2. The CDR3 covers 13 residues. The germline V gene has CDR1 SNHLY and CDR2 FYNNEI. CDR3: CASSGGDGGEQYF. CDR3 coding DNA: TGCGCCAGCAGCGGGGGAGATGGAGGCGAGCAGTACTTC.

This clonotype appeared many times. The genes are TRBV29-1 and TRBJ2-7, with 8 bases fitting TRBD1. Germline CDR1 and CDR2: SQVTM and ANQGSEA. The J segment lost 2 bases and the V segment lost 6 bases, leaving 6 bases of the junction unmatched. This CDR3 spans 13 amino acids. The CDR3 DNA reads TGCAGCGTCTGGACAGGGACACCCTACGAGCAGTACTTC. Its translation: CSVWTGTPYEQYF.

This clonotype was observed many times. This rearrangement joins TRBV9 to TRBJ2-7, with 8 bases fitting TRBD2. The J segment lost 5 bases and the V segment lost 3 bases, leaving 10 bases of the junction unmatched. Germline values: CDR1 SGDLS, CDR2 YYNGEE. The CDR3 totals 15 residues. CDR3 bases: TGTGCCAGCAGCGACCATAGCGGGATAGGGAACGAGCAGTACTTC. Amino acid sequence: CASSDHSGIGNEQYF.

The rearrangement joins TRBV5-5 to TRBJ2-5; TRBD1 matches at 9 bases. V was clipped by 4 bases and J by 4 bases; unmatched bases: 17. Germline CDR1 reads SGHKS; CDR2 reads YYEKEE (reference sequence). This CDR3 contains 18 residues. The CDR3 region is CASSIPGQGGLGRETQYF. DNA of the CDR3: TGTGCCAGCAGCATACCGGGACAGGGAGGCCTCGGACGAGAGACCCAGTACTTC.

This clonotype has ten or more counts. This chain links TRBV10-3 with TRBJ1-1, with 7 positions matching TRBD1. CDR3 length equals 15 residues. Per germline, CDR1 ENHRY and CDR2 SYGVKD. Trimming cost V 10 bases and J 5 bases; bases outside gene matches: 16. CDR3 sequence: CATKGQTRVGTEAFF. CDR3 in DNA: TGTGCCACTAAGGGACAGACGCGTGTAGGAACTGAAGCTTTCTTT.

Worth noting for this clonotype: Being one base from a much bigger clone, this may be a read error. No conserved phenylalanine or tryptophan is present at the end of the CDR3, so a read error is the likely explanation. The CDR3 region is CASSLGWIQGETQYL. CDR3 nucleotides: TGCGCCAGCAGCTTGGGATGGATTCAGGGGGAGACCCAGTACCTC. V usage is TRBV5-1 and J usage is TRBJ2-5, with D maybe TRBD1 (6 bases). In germline, CDR1 is SGHRS, CDR2 YFSETQ. The CDR3 extends over 15 amino acids. V was clipped by 0 bases and J by 5 bases, with 14 bases between them.

A remark on this clonotype: A read error may be the cause here, since a much bigger clone is one base away. The V call is TRBV7-2, the J call TRBJ2-2; D might be TRBD1 (5 bases). V dropped 5 bases and J dropped 6 bases, with 10 bases sitting between them. CDR1 and CDR2 (germline): SGHTA, FQGNSA. This CDR3 has 13 residues. The DNA for the CDR3 is TGTACCAGCAGCACGACAGTCTCCGGGGAGCTGTTTTTT. Its protein product is CTSSTTVSGELFF.

This chain links TRBV27 with TRBJ1-2; no clear D. The CDR3 extends over 15 amino acids. Trimming removed 5 bases at V and 4 bases at J, with 17 bases between. The V gene's germline CDR1 is MNHEY and CDR2 SMNVEV (reference sequence). Here the CDR3 reads CASSPGRLQFYGYTF. The CDR3 DNA is TGTGCCAGCAGTCCCGGGAGATTACAGTTCTATGGCTACACCTTC.

Regarding this clonotype: This may be a read error, as it is one base from a much larger clone. This sequence joins TRBV10-3 and TRBJ1-3; D call uncertain. Trimming took off 3 bases at V and 3 bases at J, with 0 bases between the two ends. Per germline, CDR1 ENHRY and CDR2 SYGVKD. This CDR3 comprises 11 residues. The CDR3 nucleotides read TGTGCCATCAGTGATGGAAACACCATATATTTT. Translation gives CAISDGNTIYF.

The rearrangement links TRBV19 to TRBJ1-1, with D hard to call. V gave up 4 bases and J gave up 7 bases, with 16 bases separating them. Germline CDR1 LNHDA, CDR2 SQIVND (reference sequence). The CDR3 totals 14 residues. In DNA, the CDR3 is TGTGCCAGTAGTACCCGAGAGCAGAATTTTGAAGCTTTCTTT. Translating gives CASSTREQNFEAFF.

The sample holds many counts of this clonotype. The chain has TRBV4-3 and TRBJ1-2; D not certain. This CDR3 is 13 amino acids long. Germline CDR1 LGHNA, CDR2 YSLEER. V gave up 3 bases and J gave up 4 bases, with 9 bases separating them. The CDR3 nucleotides read TGCGCCAGCAGCCACACCTTTGGCTATGGCTACACCTTC. Amino acids: CASSHTFGYGYTF.

The sample holds many counts of this clonotype. The genes are TRBV19 and TRBJ1-4; 9 nucleotides agree with TRBD1. CDR3 length: 15 amino acids. After removal of 6 bases from V and 2 bases from J, the junction contained 4 bases not matched to a gene. In germline, CDR1 is LNHDA, CDR2 SQIVND (reference sequence). CDR3 protein: CASRRDRDTNEKLFF. In nucleotides, the CDR3 is TGTGCCAGTAGGAGGGACAGGGATACTAATGAAAAACTGTTTTTT.

This chain joins TRBV6-4 and TRBJ1-1; the D is unclear. The CDR3 runs 16 residues. The germline V gene encodes CDR1 MRHNA and CDR2 SNTAGT. With 0 bases removed from V and 0 bases from J, the gap between germline ends came to 11 bases. In DNA form, the CDR3 reads TGTGCCAGCAGTGACTCGGCGTTGCGGGTGAACACTGAAGCTTTCTTT. This codes for CASSDSALRVNTEAFF.

This chain connects TRBV7-9 to TRBJ2-6, with D hard to call. Between the trimmed V and J ends, which lost 5 bases and 0 bases, there was a span of 8 bases. CDR1 is SEHNR, CDR2 FQNEAQ, per germline (reference sequence). There are 15 residues in the CDR3. The CDR3 spells CASSVANSGANVLTF. The CDR3 nucleotides read TGTGCCAGCAGCGTTGCCAACTCTGGGGCCAACGTCCTGACTTTC.

In DNA form, the CDR3 reads TGCAGCGTAGATGGGCTAGCGGGCTACGAGCAGTACTTC. It translates to CSVDGLAGYEQYF. The V gene is TRBV29-1, the J gene TRBJ2-7, with TRBD2 matching over 8 bases. The length of the CDR3 is 13 residues. CDR1 and CDR2 (germline): SQVTM, ANQGSEA. J was trimmed by 3 bases and V by 6 bases; bases with no gene match: 7.

Points on this clonotype: It is likely a read error, because the conserved phenylalanine at the end of the CDR3 is missing. The limits of the CDR3 on the DNA are not certain, so only TCRdb's listed CDR3 is given. The chain is built from TRBV25-1 and TRBJ1-3. Ends included, the CDR3 has 8 residues. Per germline, CDR1 MGHDK and CDR2 SYGVNS. CDR3 loop: CASSESRG.

This clonotype was observed many times. This chain uses TRBV7-2 with TRBJ2-5; D is undetermined. Trimming pared 0 bases from V and 2 bases from J, leaving 13 bases between. CDR3 size: 16 residues. Germline V gene data show CDR1 as SGHTA and CDR2 as FQGNSA. This CDR3 reads CASSLAIGRLQETQYF. The CDR3 coding sequence is TGTGCCAGCAGCTTAGCGATCGGACGCCTGCAAGAGACCCAGTACTTC.

In its sample, this clonotype was seen many times. V and J are TRBV29-1 and TRBJ2-7; 10 positions match TRBD1. The CDR3 sequence is 14 residues long. Germline assignment: CDR1 SQVTM and CDR2 ANQGSEA. V lost 1 base, J lost 2 bases, and 2 bases stayed unmatched. The CDR3 is CSVEGTGGTYEQYF. DNA of the CDR3: TGCAGCGTTGAAGGGACAGGGGGGACCTACGAGCAGTACTTC.

This clonotype appeared many times. This chain uses TRBV14 with TRBJ2-5, with TRBD2 as a possible D gene (6 bases). The CDR3 contains 13 residues. The V and J ends lost 2 bases and 5 bases respectively, with 9 bases between them. Germline CDR1 SGHDN, CDR2 FVKESK. CDR3 nucleotides: TGTGCCAGCAGCCAAAGGGCGGGGGAGACCCAGTACTTC. Translated: CASSQRAGETQYF.

This clonotype was seen ten or more times. V and J are TRBV11-2 and TRBJ2-7; D gene ambiguous. Trimming removed 5 bases at V and 5 bases at J, with 13 bases between. CDR1 and CDR2 (germline): SGHAT, FQNNGV. The length of the CDR3 is 13 residues. CDR3 nucleotides: TGTGCCAGCAGCACAGTGAAGGTCCACGAGCAGTACTTC. It yields the protein CASSTVKVHEQYF.